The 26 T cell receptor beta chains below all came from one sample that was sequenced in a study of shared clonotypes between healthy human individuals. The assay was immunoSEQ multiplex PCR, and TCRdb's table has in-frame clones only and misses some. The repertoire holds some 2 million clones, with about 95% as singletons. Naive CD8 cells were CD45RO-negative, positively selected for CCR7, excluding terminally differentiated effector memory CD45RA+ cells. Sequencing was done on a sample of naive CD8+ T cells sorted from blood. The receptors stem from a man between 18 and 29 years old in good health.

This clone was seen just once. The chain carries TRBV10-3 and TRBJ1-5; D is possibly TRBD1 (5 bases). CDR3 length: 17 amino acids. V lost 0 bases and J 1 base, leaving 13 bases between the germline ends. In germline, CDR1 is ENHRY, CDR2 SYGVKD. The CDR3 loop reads CAISESSAAGSNQPQHF. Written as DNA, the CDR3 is TGTGCCATCAGTGAGTCTTCGGCGGCAGGGAGCAATCAGCCCCAGCATTTT.

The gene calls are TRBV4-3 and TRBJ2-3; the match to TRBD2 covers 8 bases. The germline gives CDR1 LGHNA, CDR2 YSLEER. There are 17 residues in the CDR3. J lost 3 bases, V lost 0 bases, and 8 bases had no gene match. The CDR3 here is CASSQERLAGLTDTQYF. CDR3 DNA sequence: TGCGCCAGCAGCCAAGAGAGGCTAGCGGGCCTGACAGATACGCAGTATTTT.

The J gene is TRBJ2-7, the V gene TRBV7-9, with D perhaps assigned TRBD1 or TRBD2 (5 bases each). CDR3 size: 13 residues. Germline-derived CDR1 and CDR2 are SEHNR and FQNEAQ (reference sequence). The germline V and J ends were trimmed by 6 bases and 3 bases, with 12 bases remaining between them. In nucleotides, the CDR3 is TGTGCCAGCAGATGGGGGTCCGACTACGAGCAGTACTTC. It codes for CASRWGSDYEQYF.

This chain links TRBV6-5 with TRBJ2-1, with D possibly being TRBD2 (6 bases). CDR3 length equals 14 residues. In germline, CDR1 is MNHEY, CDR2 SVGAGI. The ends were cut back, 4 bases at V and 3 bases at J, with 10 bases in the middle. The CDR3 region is CASSWDSNYNEQFF. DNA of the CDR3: TGTGCCAGCAGTTGGGACTCCAACTACAATGAGCAGTTCTTC.

The CDR3: CASSLTRQGGEELFF. Written as DNA, the CDR3 is TGTGCCAGCAGCTTAACCAGACAGGGGGGAGAGGAGCTGTTTTTT. This chain joins TRBV7-9 and TRBJ2-2, with 9 bases aligning to TRBD1. CDR3 length: 15 residues. Losses at the gene ends were 2 bases for V and 10 bases for J; bases not matched to a gene: 8. Per germline, CDR1 SEHNR and CDR2 FQNEAQ (reference sequence). Filled out from reference TRBV7-9 and TRBJ2-2, the complete variable domain reads DTGVSQNPRHKITKRGQNVTFRCDPISEHNRLYWYRQTLGQGPEFLTYFQNEAQLEKSRLLSDRFSAERPKGSFSTLEIQRTEQGDSAMYLCASSLTRQGGEELFFGEGSRLTVL.

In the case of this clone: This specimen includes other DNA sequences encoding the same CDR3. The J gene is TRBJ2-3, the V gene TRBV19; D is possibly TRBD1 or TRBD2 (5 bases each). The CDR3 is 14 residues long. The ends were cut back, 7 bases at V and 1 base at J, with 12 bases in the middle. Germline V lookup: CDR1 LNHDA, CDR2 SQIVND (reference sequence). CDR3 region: CASTPVGGTDTQYF. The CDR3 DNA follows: TGTGCCAGTACCCCCGTGGGGGGCACAGATACGCAGTATTTT.

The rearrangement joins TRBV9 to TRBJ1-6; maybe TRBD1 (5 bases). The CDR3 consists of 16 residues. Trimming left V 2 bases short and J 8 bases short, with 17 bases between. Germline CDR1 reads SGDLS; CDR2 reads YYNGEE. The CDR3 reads CASSVGTGYGDSPLHF. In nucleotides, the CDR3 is TGTGCCAGCAGCGTCGGGACCGGGTACGGGGATTCACCCCTCCACTTT.

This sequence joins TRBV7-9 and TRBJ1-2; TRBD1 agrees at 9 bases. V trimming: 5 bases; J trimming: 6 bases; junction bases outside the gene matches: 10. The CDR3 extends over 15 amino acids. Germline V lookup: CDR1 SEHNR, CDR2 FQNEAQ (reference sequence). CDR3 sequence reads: CASSRGDRENHGYTF. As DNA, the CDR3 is TGTGCCAGCAGCCGGGGGGACAGGGAAAATCATGGCTACACCTTC.

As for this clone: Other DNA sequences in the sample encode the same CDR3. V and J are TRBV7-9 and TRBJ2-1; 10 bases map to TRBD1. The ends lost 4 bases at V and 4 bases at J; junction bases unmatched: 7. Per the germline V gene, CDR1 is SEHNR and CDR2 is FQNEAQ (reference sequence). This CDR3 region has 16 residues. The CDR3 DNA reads TGTGCCAGCAGCTCAAACCGGGACAGGGGTTACAATGAGCAGTTCTTC. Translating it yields CASSSNRDRGYNEQFF.

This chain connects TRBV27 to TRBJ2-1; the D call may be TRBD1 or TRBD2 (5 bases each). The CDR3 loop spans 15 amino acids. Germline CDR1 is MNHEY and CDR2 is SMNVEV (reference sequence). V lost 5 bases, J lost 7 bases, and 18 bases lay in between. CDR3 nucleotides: TGTGCCAGCAGTCTCCGGGACCCCTCCGGGAATGAGCAGTTCTTC. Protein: CASSLRDPSGNEQFF.

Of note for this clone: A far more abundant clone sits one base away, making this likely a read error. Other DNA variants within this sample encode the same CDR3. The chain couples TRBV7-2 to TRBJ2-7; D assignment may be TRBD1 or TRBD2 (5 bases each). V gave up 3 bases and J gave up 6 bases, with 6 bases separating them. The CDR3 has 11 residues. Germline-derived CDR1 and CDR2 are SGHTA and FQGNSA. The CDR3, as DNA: TGTGCCAGCAGCTTTGGGGGCGAGCAGTACTTC. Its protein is CASSFGGEQYF.

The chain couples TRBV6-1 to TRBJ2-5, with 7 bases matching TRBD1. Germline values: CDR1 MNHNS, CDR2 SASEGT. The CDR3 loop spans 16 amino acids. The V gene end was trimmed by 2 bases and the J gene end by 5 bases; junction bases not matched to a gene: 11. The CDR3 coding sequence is TGTGCCAGCAGTGAATACGGGACAGCCCAGGCGGAGACCCAGTACTTC. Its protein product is CASSEYGTAQAETQYF.

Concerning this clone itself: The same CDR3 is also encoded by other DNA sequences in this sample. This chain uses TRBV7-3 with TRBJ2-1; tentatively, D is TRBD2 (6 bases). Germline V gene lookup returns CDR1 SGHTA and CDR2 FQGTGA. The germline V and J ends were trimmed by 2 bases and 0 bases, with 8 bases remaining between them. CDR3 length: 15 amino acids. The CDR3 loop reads CASSLAGSSYNEQFF. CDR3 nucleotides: TGTGCCAGCAGCTTAGCGGGGAGCTCCTACAATGAGCAGTTCTTC.

CDR3 protein: CAIRGCLTGFCEQYF. As DNA, the CDR3 is TGTGCCATCAGAGGGTGTCTGACAGGCTTTTGCGAGCAGTACTTC. The V and J genes are TRBV10-3 and TRBJ2-7; D may be TRBD1 (6 bases). CDR3 size: 15 residues. Deletions cut 6 bases from V and 6 bases from J, with 21 bases between. Per the germline V gene, CDR1 is ENHRY and CDR2 is SYGVKD.

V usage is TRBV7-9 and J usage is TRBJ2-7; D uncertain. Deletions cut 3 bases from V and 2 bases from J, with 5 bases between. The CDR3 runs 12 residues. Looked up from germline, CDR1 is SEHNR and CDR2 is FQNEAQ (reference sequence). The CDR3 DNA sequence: TGTGCCAGCAGCTTTATAGCCTACGAGCAGTACTTC. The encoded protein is CASSFIAYEQYF.

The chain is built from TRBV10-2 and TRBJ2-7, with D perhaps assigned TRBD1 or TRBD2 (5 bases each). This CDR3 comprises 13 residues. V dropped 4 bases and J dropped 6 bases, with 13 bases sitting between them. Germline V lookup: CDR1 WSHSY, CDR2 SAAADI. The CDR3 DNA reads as TGCGCCAGCAGTGTGGGGGATATCGGCGAGCAGTACTTC. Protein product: CASSVGDIGEQYF.

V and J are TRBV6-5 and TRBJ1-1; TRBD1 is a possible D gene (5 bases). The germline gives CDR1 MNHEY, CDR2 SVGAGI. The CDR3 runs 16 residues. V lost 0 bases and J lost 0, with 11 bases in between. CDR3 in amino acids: CASSYSAREMNTEAFF. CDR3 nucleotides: TGTGCCAGCAGTTACTCTGCCAGGGAAATGAACACTGAAGCTTTCTTT.

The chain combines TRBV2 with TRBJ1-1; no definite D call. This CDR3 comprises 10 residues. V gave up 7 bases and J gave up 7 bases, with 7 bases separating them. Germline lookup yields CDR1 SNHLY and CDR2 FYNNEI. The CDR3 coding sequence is TGTGCCAGCATGACCCGTGAAGCTTTCTTT. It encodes CASMTREAFF.

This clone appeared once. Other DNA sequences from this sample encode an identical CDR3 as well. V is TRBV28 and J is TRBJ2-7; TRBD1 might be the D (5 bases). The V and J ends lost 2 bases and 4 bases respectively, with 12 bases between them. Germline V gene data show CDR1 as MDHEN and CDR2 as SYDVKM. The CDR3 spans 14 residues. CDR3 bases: TGTGCCAGCAGTTTAGGAGCAGGGCCGTACGAGCAGTACTTC. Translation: CASSLGAGPYEQYF. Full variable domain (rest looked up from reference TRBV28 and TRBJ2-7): DVKVTQSSRYLVKRTGEKVFLECVQDMDHENMFWYRQDPGLGLRLIYFSYDVKMKEKGDIPEGYSVSREKKERFSLILESASTNQTSMYLCASSLGAGPYEQYFGPGTRLTVT.

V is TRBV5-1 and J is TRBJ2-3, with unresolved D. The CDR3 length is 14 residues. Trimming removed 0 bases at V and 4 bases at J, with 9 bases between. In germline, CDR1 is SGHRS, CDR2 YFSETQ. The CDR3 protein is CASSLEEDADTQYF. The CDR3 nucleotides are TGCGCCAGCAGCTTGGAGGAAGACGCAGATACGCAGTATTTT.

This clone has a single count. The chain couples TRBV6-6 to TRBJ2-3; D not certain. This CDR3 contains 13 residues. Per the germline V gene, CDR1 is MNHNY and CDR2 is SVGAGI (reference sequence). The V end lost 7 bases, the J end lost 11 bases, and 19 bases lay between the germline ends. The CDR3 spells CASTEGQHKGQYF. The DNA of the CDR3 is TGTGCCAGCACCGAAGGTCAGCACAAGGGGCAGTATTTT.

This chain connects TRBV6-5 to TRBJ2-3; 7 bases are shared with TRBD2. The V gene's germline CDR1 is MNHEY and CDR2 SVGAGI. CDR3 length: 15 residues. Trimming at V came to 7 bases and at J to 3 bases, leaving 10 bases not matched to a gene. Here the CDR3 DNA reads TGTGCCAGCACCCCGTCAGCGGGGTCGACAGATACGCAGTATTTT. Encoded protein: CASTPSAGSTDTQYF.

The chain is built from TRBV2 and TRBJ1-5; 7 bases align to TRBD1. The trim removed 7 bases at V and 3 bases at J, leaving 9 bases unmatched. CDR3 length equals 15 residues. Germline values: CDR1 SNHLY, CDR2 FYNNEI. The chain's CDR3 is CASIQGRGVNQPQHF. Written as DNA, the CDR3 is TGTGCCAGCATACAGGGGAGAGGAGTCAATCAGCCCCAGCATTTT.

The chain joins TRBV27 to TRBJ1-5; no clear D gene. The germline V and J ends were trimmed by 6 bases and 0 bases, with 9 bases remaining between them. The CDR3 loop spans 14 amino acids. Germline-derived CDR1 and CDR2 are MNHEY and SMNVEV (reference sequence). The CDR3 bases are TGTGCCAGCAGACAAGACCGTAGCAATCAGCCCCAGCATTTT. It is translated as CASRQDRSNQPQHF.

The CDR3 sequence: CAISEGQSSTDTQYF. Written as DNA, the CDR3 is TGTGCCATCAGTGAGGGACAGTCTAGCACAGATACGCAGTATTTT. V is TRBV10-3 and J is TRBJ2-3; a possible D gene is TRBD1 (6 bases). CDR1 and CDR2 from the germline V gene are ENHRY and SYGVKD. The CDR3 has 15 residues. V was cut by 2 bases and J by 0 bases, with 9 bases left in between.

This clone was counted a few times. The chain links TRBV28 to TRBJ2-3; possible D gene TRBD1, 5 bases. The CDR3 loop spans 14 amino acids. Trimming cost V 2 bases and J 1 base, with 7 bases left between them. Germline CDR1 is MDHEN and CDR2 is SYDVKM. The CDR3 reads CASSLGRGTDTQYF. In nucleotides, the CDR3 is TGTGCCAGCAGTTTAGGCAGGGGCACAGATACGCAGTATTTT.